This T cell receptor beta chain was obtained from a study of blood T cells in healthy people across ages. It was around 9 milliliters of peripheral blood that were drawn from each donor. A second PCR, run for about 7 to 12 cycles, used a sample-barcoded 5' primer plus a J-beta primer mix. Any given sample supplied a minimum of 3 million CDR3-containing paired-end reads. TCRdb processed the 5' RACE reads anew with MiXCR; each CDR3 protein has one entry. Of approximately 830,000 distinct CDR3 sequences detected, around two thirds appear once; the ten largest clones hold roughly 25%. The CDR3 covers 15 residues. Germline V gene lookup returns CDR1 SQVTM and CDR2 ANQGSEA. Losses at the gene ends were 5 bases for V and 8 bases for J; bases not matched to a gene: 14.

This sequence joins TRBV29-1 and TRBJ1-2; 10 nucleotides line up with TRBD1. Sequencing used blood. This TCR was recovered from a man aged 25-45 years in good health. In DNA form, the CDR3 reads TGCAGCGTTTTTGAAGGCGACAGGGGGCGATTCGGCTACACCTTC. Its translation: CSVFEGDRGRFGYTF.